This T cell receptor beta chain is drawn from a study of blood T cells in healthy people across ages (dated by TCRdb to 2013 to 2016). Turning to the overall study: In model experiments, template switching captured roughly one uniquely barcoded TCR beta cDNA molecule for every two T cells. For two donors (one aged 18 to 29 and one aged 80 or older), the study analyzed two additional independent replicas of 1 million unique cDNA reads from the same blood draw. To track age-related changes in TCR beta repertoire diversity, the study relied on deep sequencing normalized with unique cDNA molecular identifiers. Donors were grouped into four age groups: young (average roughly 17 years), middle-aged (roughly 37), aged (about 59) and long-lived (around 82). To avoid experimental bias, donors of different ages were distributed randomly across sequencing lanes. Findings and caveats that apply to the study as a whole: Conclusive comparison of naive and antigen-experienced compartments was prevented by the profiling of bulk unsorted PBMCs. Compared with the aged group, more naive CD4+ T cells, fewer expanded clones and increased TCR diversity were shown by the long-lived group, suggesting age selection. As age increased, observed TCR beta diversity per million T cells dropped in a roughly linear way, and a significant reduction was already evident by age around 41. Observed TCR beta diversity correlated strongly with the percentage of naive T cells measured by flow cytometry. The CMV infection status of donors was not known, potentially confounding age-related changes in expanded clonotypes. Estimates of total diversity based on one million sequenced T cells were considered lower bounds and underestimates.

The library was generated by 5' RACE. Sequencer: Illumina HiSeq 2500. A second about 7 to 12 cycle PCR used a sample-barcoded 5' primer and a J-beta primer mix. Each TCR beta cDNA molecule received a unique molecular identifier from a template-switch 5' adaptor carrying 12 random nucleotides. Each sample yielded at least 3 million CDR3-containing paired-end reads. All of the RNA was converted into first-strand cDNA using the Mint cDNA synthesis kit, with a TRBC-specific oligonucleotide serving as the primer. After uracil-DNA glycosylase treatment, a first 18-cycle PCR used universal primers M1SS and BC2_uni_R on all cDNA. As for the authors' bioinformatics: Normalization of each sample was performed by random selection of 1 million high-quality reads, each carrying a distinct molecular identifier. Instead of being binned into consensus sequences, reads that shared molecular identifiers were thrown out. CDR3 identification, clonotype clustering and error correction used MiTCR with a Q25 quality threshold and the strictest error-elimination algorithm. Lower-bound total TCR beta diversity was estimated with a nonparametric unseen species model using Euler transformation. TCRdb redid the processing of the public reads, applying fastp at Q25 and MiXCR, and retained in-frame beta chains. When rows share a CDR3 protein, they turn into one entry using the most common DNA and genes. V and J calls and clone size were set by TCRdb, not the authors. Across this sample there are almost 300,000 distinct CDR3 sequences, with roughly 27% seen only once. Over 25% of the sample lies in the top ten.

Worth noting for this clonotype: The clone's antigen remains unknown. Base qualities are not at hand, and no much larger clone is one base apart.

Looking up the germline V gene (reference sequence) yields CDR1 DFQATT and CDR2 SNEGSKA. Trimming takes 0 bases from V and 1 base from J, and the germline ends sit 12 bases apart. The CDR3 holds 15 amino acids from the cysteine to the phenylalanine. The only DNA kept is the CDR3, 45 bases in frame from the first base. The donors were 40 or so Caucasian individuals from Russia, aged about 6 to 95 years, who were systemically healthy. Each donor gave about 9.2 milliliters of peripheral blood, drawn into EDTA-treated Vacutainer tubes. PBMCs were isolated by Ficoll-Paque density-gradient centrifugation, with at least 7 million obtained per sample. Trizol reagent was used to extract total RNA from PBMCs, with at least 6 micrograms per sample. For every donor, an aliquot of PBMCs went through flow cytometry to measure the percentages of naive CD45RAhigh/CD27high T cells.

Specimen: blood. Here the chain combines TRBV20-1 and TRBJ2-5, with a tentative D gene TRBD1 over 5 matching bases. The sequence derives from an older woman in good health. The sequence in DNA is TGCAGTGCTAGAGATGTCAGGGTCCCCCAAGAGACCCAGTACTTC. The translation is CSARDVRVPQETQYF.